Listed below are T cell receptor beta chains from one sample, sequenced in a study of long-term antiretroviral therapy in people with HIV. TCRdb's table, derived via immunoSEQ multiplex PCR, lists solely in-frame clones and lacks some. The data show 20,000 or so clones, with 81% seen just once and about 5.2% held by the top ten. The input for sequencing was unsorted PBMCs, taken 4.4 years after starting antiretroviral therapy. The receptor set was obtained from a young man with HIV. The CDR3 runs from the conserved cysteine through the conserved F or W. The D gene is left open where the match is weak. A row's size may be missing; if present it is once, few, many or a size class.

J gene | V gene | D gene | clone size | CDR3 DNA | CDR3 protein
TRBJ2-7 | TRBV28 | . | few | TGTGCCAGCAGTCCCCGGACAGCCATCTCCTACGAGCAGTACTTC | CASSPRTAISYEQYF
TRBJ1-2 | TRBV4-2 | . | . | TGTGCCAGCAGCCCTGGGAGTCCCGCTAACTATGGCTACACCTTC | CASSPGSPANYGYTF
TRBJ2-5 | TRBV7-2 | . | . | TGTGCCAGCAGCACCCAGGGCAGCCAAGAGACCCAGTACTTC | CASSTQGSQETQYF
TRBJ1-1 | TRBV6-1 | . | . | TGTGCCAGCAGTGAAGGGGGGACGAACACTGAAGCTTTCTTT | CASSEGGTNTEAFF
TRBJ2-7 | TRBV5-8 | . | . | TGTGCCAGCAGTCGGGCGGGCCACTACGAGCAGTACTTC | CASSRAGHYEQYF
TRBJ1-5 | TRBV2 | . | . | TGTGCCAGCAGTGAAGGGGTGGGCAATCAGCCCCAGCATTTT | CASSEGVGNQPQHF
TRBJ2-1 | TRBV7-7 | . | . | TGTGCCAGCAGCTTACGACTCGGCGGCTCCTACAATGAGCAGTTCTTC | CASSLRLGGSYNEQFF
TRBJ1-1 | TRBV11-2 | . | . | TGTGCCAGCACCATTACAGGAAACACTGAAGCTTTCTTT | CASTITGNTEAFF
TRBJ2-2 | TRBV7-8 | TRBD1 | once | TGTGCCAGCAGCTTATGGGACAGGGGGCTTAACACCGGGGAGCTGTTTTTT | CASSLWDRGLNTGELFF
TRBJ1-6 | TRBV27 | . | once | TGTGCCAGCAGTTTAGGGTCCGGGGCCAATTCACCCCTCCACTTT | CASSLGSGANSPLHF
TRBJ1-4 | TRBV28 | . | . | TGTGCCAGCAGTTTAGGGGGAACCTTCGCAGCTAATGAAAAACTGTTTTTT | CASSLGGTFAANEKLFF
TRBJ1-2 | TRBV6-5 | TRBD1 | . | TGTGCCAGCAGACCTTCGACAGGGAACTATGGCTACACCTTC | CASRPSTGNYGYTF
TRBJ2-3 | TRBV7-2 | TRBD2 | . | TGTGCCAGCAACCCCGGGACTAGCGGGAGGAAGTATTTT | CASNPGTSGRKYF
TRBJ2-7 | TRBV18 | . | once | TGTGCCAGCTCACCTAACAACAGACGTTACGAGCAGTACTTC | CASSPNNRRYEQYF
TRBJ1-5 | TRBV4-2 | . | . | TGTGCCAGCAGCACGTCAGGTAGCAATCAGCCCCAGCATTTT | CASSTSGSNQPQHF
TRBJ2-7 | TRBV7-9 | . | few | TGTGCCAGCAGCCCGCAGCGGGCCCCCTACGAGCAGTACTTC | CASSPQRAPYEQYF
TRBJ2-7 | TRBV7-6 | . | . | TGTGCCAGCAGCTTAGTCTCCTCGGCCTACGAGCAGTACTTC | CASSLVSSAYEQYF
TRBJ2-7 | TRBV7-9 | . | . | TGTGCCAGCAGCTCCACGACAGCCTCCTACGAGCAGTACTTC | CASSSTTASYEQYF
TRBJ1-1 | TRBV4-1 | TRBD1 | . | TGCGCCAGCAGCCCGGAGGGACAGAGGAACACTGAAGCTTTCTTT | CASSPEGQRNTEAFF
TRBJ2-6 | TRBV4-1 | TRBD1 | . | TGCGCCAGCAGCCCGGGACAGGGCCCTGGGGCCAACGTCCTGACTTTC | CASSPGQGPGANVLTF
TRBJ1-2 | TRBV6-6 | . | . | TGTGCCAGCAGTCCCCGGAGCGGCTACACCTTC | CASSPRSGYTF
TRBJ1-1 | TRBV10-3 | TRBD1 | . | TGTGCCATTCAACAGGGGTCTGAAGCTTTCTTT | CAIQQGSEAFF
TRBJ1-1 | TRBV11-3 | . | once | TGTGCCAGCAGCCAGGGAGGTGCTGAAGCTTTCTTT | CASSQGGAEAFF
TRBJ1-4 | TRBV7-9 | . | . | TGTGCCAGCAGCTTAGCGTATGCAGGGAAGAATGAAAAACTGTTTTTT | CASSLAYAGKNEKLFF